A single sample gave rise to the 10 T cell receptor beta chains below, sequenced in a study of T cell responses to AZD1222 COVID-19 vaccine. Generated by immunoSEQ multiplex PCR, the TCRdb table keeps only in-frame clones and is missing some. The data show about 69,000 clones, less than 90% seen once. The sample was peripheral blood, taken 28 days after the second AZD1222 dose. Receptors were obtained from an adult who received the AZD1222 COVID-19 vaccine.

The chain carries TRBV24-1 and TRBJ2-7; TRBD1 agrees at 7 bases. V shed 0 bases and J 2 bases; nucleotides not matched to a gene: 9. The CDR3 loop spans 17 amino acids. Germline CDR1 and CDR2: KGHDR and SFDVKD. The CDR3 protein is CATSDLQRDRLTYEQYF. The CDR3 region has the DNA TGTGCCACCAGTGATTTGCAGAGGGACAGACTAACCTACGAGCAGTACTTC.

J is TRBJ2-2 and V is TRBV2, with a possible D match to TRBD2 (6 bases). Germline CDR1 reads SNHLY; CDR2 reads FYNNEI. V was cut by 4 bases and J by 1 base, with 10 bases left in between. The CDR3 contains 15 residues. CDR3: CASSGAGRNTGELFF. CDR3 DNA: TGTGCCAGCAGTGGCGCGGGACGGAACACCGGGGAGCTGTTTTTT.

The chain is built from TRBV25-1 and TRBJ2-2; D is undetermined. The CDR3 is 13 residues long. Trimming took 4 bases from V and 3 from J, leaving 6 bases between them. Germline CDR1 is MGHDK and CDR2 is SYGVNS. CDR3: CASSGTYTGELFF. CDR3 DNA: TGTGCCAGCAGTGGTACCTACACCGGGGAGCTGTTTTTT.

This rearrangement joins TRBV6-2 or TRBV6-3 to TRBJ1-1; unclear D gene. V lost 5 bases, J lost 7 bases, and 17 bases lay in between. The CDR3 runs to 14 residues. Germline lookup yields CDR1 MNHEY and CDR2 SVGEGT. The CDR3 DNA reads as TGTGCCAGCAGTCCCGGGAGCCCTAAGGGTGAAGCTTTCTTT. Protein: CASSPGSPKGEAFF.

The chain uses TRBV3-1 (or the pseudogene TRBV3-2) and TRBJ1-5; no clear D gene. Trimming pared 6 bases from V and 9 bases from J, leaving 15 bases between. CDR3 length: 13 amino acids. Germline values: CDR1 LGHDT, CDR2 YNNKEL (reference sequence). This chain's CDR3 is CASSPDGGRPQHF. DNA of the CDR3: TGTGCCAGCAGTCCCGACGGAGGGAGGCCCCAGCATTTT.

This sequence joins TRBV2 and TRBJ1-1, with a tentative D call TRBD1 (6 bases). Germline lookup yields CDR1 SNHLY and CDR2 FYNNEI. Between the trimmed V and J ends, which lost 2 bases and 0 bases, there was a span of 10 bases. The CDR3 consists of 15 residues. The CDR3 DNA reads as TGTGCCAGCAGTGAATGGGACATTGTGAACACTGAAGCTTTCTTT. This codes for CASSEWDIVNTEAFF.

The V and J genes are TRBV4-1 and TRBJ1-2; D call uncertain. V lost 0 bases and J 4 bases, leaving 9 bases between the germline ends. Per germline, CDR1 MGHRA and CDR2 YSYEKL. The CDR3 sequence is 14 residues long. This CDR3 reads CASSQEGLGYGYTF. The CDR3 nucleotides are TGCGCCAGCAGCCAAGAGGGGTTGGGCTATGGCTACACCTTC.

The rearrangement joins TRBV6-5 to TRBJ2-7; 7 bases align to TRBD2. With V trimmed by 6 bases and J by 5 bases, 7 bases remained unmatched. The CDR3 runs to 13 residues. Germline V gene sequence: CDR1 MNHEY, CDR2 SVGAGI. The chain's CDR3 is CASRNGGEHEQYF. The CDR3 DNA reads as TGTGCCAGCAGAAATGGGGGGGAACACGAGCAGTACTTC.

The chain combines TRBV18 with TRBJ1-1, with D hard to call. The CDR3 has 15 amino acids. V shed 3 bases and J shed 5 bases, with 16 bases lying between them. Per germline, CDR1 KGHSH and CDR2 LQKENI. CDR3 sequence (DNA): TGTGCCAGCTCACCGGCGAAGGGCCGGAGTACTGAAGCTTTCTTT. Its translation is CASSPAKGRSTEAFF.

CDR3: CATSSNQGHDYEQYF. CDR3 nucleotides: TGTGCCACCAGCTCCAATCAGGGCCACGACTACGAGCAGTACTTC. V and J are TRBV15 and TRBJ2-7; possibly TRBD1 for D (5 bases). CDR3 length equals 15 residues. V was cut by 5 bases and J by 3 bases, with 17 bases left in between. Germline V gene data show CDR1 as LNHNV and CDR2 as YYDKDF (reference sequence).